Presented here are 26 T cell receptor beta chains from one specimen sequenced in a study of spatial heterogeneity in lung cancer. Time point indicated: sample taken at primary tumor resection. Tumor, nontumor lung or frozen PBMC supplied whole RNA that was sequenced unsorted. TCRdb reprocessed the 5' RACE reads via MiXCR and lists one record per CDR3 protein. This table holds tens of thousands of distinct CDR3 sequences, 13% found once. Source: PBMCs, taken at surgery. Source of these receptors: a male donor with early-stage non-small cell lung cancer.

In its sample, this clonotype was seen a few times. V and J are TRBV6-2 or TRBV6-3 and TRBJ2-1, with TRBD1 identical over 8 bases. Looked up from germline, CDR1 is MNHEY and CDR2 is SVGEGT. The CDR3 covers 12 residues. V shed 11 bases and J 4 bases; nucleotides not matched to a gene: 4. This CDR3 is CAGGTGYNEQFF. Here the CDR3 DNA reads TGTGCCGGGGGGACAGGTTACAATGAGCAGTTCTTC.

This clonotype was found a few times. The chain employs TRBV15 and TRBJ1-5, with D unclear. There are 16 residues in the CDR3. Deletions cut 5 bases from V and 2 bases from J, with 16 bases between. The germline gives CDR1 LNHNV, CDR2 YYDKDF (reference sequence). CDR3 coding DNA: TGTGCCACCAGCGCCATGAGAGGGCCTGGCAATCAGCCCCAGCATTTT. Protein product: CATSAMRGPGNQPQHF.

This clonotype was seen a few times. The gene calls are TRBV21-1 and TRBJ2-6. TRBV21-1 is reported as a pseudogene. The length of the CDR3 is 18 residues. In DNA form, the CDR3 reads TGTGCCAGCAGCAAAGAAGCGCGAATTCCCTCTGGGGCCAACGTCCTGACTTTC. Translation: CASSKEARIPSGANVLTF.

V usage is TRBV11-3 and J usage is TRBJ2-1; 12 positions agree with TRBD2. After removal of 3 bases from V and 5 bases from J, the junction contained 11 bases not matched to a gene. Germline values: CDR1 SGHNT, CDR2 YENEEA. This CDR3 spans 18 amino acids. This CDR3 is CASSFRLAGGPLHNEQFF. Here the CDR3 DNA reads TGTGCCAGCAGCTTTCGCCTAGCGGGAGGGCCTTTACACAATGAGCAGTTCTTC.

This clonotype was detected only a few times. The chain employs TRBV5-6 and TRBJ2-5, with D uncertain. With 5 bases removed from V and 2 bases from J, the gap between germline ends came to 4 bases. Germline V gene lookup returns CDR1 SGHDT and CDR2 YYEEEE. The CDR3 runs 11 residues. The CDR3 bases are TGTGCCAGCAGATCACAAGAGACCCAGTACTTC. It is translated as CASRSQETQYF.

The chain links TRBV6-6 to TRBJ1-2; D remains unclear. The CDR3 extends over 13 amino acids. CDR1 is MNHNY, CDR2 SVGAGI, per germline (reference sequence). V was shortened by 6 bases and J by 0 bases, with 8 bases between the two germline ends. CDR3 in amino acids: CASSIQPNYGYTF. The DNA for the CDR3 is TGTGCCAGCAGCATACAGCCTAACTATGGCTACACCTTC.

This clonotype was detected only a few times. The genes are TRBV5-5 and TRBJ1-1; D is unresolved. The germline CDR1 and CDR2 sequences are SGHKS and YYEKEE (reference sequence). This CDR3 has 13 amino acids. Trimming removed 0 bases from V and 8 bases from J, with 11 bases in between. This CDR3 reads CASSLGVNSEAFF. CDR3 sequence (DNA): TGTGCCAGCAGCTTGGGGGTGAACAGCGAAGCTTTCTTT.

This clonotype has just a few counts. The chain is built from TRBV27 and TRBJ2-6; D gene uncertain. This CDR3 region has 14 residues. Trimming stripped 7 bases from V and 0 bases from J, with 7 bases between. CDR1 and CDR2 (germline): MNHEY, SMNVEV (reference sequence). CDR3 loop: CASTEYSGANVLTF. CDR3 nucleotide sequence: TGTGCCAGCACCGAGTACTCTGGGGCCAACGTCCTGACTTTC.

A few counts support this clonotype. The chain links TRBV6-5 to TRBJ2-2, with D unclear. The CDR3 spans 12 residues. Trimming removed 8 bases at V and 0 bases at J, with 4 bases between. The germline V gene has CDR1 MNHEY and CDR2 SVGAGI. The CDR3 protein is CASLANTGELFF. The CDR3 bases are TGTGCCAGCTTAGCGAACACCGGGGAGCTGTTTTTT.

In nucleotides, the CDR3 is TGTGCCAGCAGCTTAATGCTACAGGACAATGAGCAGTTCTTC. Translating gives CASSLMLQDNEQFF. The V and J genes are TRBV7-2 and TRBJ2-1, with D maybe TRBD1 (5 bases). The V end lost 2 bases, the J end lost 5 bases, and 10 bases lay between the germline ends. Germline V gene data show CDR1 as SGHTA and CDR2 as FQGNSA. The CDR3 is made up of 14 amino acids.

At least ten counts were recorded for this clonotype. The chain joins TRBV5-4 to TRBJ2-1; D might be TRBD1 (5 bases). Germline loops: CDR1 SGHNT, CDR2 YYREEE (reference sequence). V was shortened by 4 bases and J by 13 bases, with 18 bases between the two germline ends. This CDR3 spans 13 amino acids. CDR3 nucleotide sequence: TGTGCCAGCAGCACCGAAGACAGTCGTGACCAGTTCTTC. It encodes CASSTEDSRDQFF. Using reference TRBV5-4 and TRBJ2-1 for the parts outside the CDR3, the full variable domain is ETGVTQSPTHLIKTRGQQVTLRCSSQSGHNTVSWYQQALGQGPQFIFQYYREEENGRGNFPPRFSGLQFPNYSSELNVNALELDDSALYLCASSTEDSRDQFFGPGTRLTVL.

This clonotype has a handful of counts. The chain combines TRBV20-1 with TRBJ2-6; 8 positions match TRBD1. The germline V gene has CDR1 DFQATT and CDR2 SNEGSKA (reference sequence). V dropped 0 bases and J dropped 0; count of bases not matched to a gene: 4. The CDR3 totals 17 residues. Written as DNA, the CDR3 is TGCAGTGCTAGAGACCCGACAGGGGACTCTGGGGCCAACGTCCTGACTTTC. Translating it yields CSARDPTGDSGANVLTF.

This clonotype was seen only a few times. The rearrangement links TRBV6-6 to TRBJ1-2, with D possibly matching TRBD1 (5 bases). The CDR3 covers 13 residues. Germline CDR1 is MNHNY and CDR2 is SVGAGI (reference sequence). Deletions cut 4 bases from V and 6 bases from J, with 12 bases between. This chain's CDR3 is CASSFRDRDGYTF. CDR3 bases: TGTGCCAGCAGTTTCAGGGATCGGGATGGCTACACCTTC.

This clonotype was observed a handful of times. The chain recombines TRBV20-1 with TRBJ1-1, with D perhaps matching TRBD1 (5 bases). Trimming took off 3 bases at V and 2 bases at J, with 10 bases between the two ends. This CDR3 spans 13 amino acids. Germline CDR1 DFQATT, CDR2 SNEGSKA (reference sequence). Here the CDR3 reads CSASLDSNTEAFF. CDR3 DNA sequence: TGCAGTGCTAGCCTAGACAGTAACACTGAAGCTTTCTTT.

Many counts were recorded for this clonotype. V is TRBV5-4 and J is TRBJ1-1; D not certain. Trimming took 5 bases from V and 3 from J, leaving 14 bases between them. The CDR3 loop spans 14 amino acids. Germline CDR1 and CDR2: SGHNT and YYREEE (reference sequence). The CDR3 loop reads CASSSGFGDTEAFF. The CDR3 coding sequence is TGTGCCAGCAGTTCAGGATTCGGGGACACTGAAGCTTTCTTT.

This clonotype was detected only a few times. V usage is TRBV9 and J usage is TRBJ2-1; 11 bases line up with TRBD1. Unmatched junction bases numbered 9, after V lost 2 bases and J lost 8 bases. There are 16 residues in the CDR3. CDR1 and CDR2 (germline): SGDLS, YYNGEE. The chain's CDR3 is CASSVEPGTGGYEQFF. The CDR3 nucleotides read TGTGCCAGCAGCGTCGAGCCCGGGACAGGGGGTTATGAGCAGTTCTTC.

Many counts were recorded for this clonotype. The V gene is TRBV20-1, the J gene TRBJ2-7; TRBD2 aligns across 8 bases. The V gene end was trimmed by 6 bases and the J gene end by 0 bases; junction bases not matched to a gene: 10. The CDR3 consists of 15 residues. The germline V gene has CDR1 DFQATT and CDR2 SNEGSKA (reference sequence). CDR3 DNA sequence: TGCAGTGCCCCAGATACTAGCGGCCTCTCCTACGAGCAGTACTTC. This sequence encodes CSAPDTSGLSYEQYF.

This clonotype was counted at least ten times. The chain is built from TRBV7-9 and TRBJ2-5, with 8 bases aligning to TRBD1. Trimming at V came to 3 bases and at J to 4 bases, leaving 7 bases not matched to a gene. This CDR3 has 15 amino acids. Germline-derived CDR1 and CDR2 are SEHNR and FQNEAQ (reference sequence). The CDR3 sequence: CASSLATGEAETQYF. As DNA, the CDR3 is TGTGCCAGCAGCTTGGCGACAGGGGAGGCAGAGACCCAGTACTTC. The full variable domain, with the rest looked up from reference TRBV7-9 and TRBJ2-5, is DTGVSQNPRHKITKRGQNVTFRCDPISEHNRLYWYRQTLGQGPEFLTYFQNEAQLEKSRLLSDRFSAERPKGSFSTLEIQRTEQGDSAMYLCASSLATGEAETQYFGPGTRLLVL.

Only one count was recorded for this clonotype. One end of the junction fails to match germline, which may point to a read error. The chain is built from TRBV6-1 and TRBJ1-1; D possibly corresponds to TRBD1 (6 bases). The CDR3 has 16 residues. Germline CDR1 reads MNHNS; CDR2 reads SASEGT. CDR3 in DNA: TGTGCCAGCAGTGACCTAGGGGGGGCCGGGAACGCTGAAGCTTTCTTT. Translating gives CASSDLGGAGNAEAFF.

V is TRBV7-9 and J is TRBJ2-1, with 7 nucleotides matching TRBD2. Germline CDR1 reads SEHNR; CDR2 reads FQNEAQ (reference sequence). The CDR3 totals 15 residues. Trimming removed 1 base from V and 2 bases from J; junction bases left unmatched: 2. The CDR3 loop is CASSLGDYPYNEQFF. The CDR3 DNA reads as TGTGCCAGCAGCTTAGGGGACTACCCCTACAATGAGCAGTTCTTC.

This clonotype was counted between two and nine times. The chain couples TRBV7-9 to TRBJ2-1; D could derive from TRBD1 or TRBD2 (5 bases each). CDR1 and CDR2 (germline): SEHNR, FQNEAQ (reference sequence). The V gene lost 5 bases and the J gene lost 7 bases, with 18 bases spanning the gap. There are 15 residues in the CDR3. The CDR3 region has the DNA TGTGCCAGCAGCGACCGGGACCTTCTTGGGAATGAGCAGTTCTTC. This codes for CASSDRDLLGNEQFF.

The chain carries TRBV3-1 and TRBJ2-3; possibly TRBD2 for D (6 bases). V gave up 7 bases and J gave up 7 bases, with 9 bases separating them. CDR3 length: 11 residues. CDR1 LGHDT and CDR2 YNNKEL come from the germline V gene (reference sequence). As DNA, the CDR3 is TGTGCCAGCACCGCGGGGAATACGCAGTATTTT. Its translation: CASTAGNTQYF.

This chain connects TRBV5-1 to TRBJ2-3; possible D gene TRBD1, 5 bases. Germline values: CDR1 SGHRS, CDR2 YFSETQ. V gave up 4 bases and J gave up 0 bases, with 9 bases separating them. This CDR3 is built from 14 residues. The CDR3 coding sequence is TGCGCCAGCAGCCCGGACACTAGCACAGATACGCAGTATTTT. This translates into CASSPDTSTDTQYF.

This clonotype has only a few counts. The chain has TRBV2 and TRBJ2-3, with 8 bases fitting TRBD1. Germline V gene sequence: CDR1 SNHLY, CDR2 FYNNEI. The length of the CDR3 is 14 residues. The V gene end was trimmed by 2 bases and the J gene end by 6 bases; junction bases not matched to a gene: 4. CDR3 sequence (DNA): TGTGCCAGCAGTGAAAGCAGGGGGCTCGATACGCAGTATTTT. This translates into CASSESRGLDTQYF.

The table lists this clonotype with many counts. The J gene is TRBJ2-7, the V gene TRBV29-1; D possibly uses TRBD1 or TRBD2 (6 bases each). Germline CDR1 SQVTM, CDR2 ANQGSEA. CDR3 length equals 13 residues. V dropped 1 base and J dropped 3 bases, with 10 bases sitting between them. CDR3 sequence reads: CSVEGRGLYEQYF. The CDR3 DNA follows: TGCAGCGTTGAAGGCAGGGGACTCTACGAGCAGTACTTC.

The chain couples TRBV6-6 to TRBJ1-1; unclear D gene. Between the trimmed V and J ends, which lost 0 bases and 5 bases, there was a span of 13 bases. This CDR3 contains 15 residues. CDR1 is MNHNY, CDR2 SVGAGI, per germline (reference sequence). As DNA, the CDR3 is TGTGCCAGCAGTTACTCGATGGAGCTGGGGACTGAAGCTTTCTTT. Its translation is CASSYSMELGTEAFF.